This entry concerns a single TCR beta chain. This clonotype was seen ten or more times. There is no known antigen for this receptor. Base quality data are lacking; no much larger clone is found one base away. A patient counted as having stable Graves' hyperthyroidism if no progression to ophthalmopathy occurred over 18 months of follow-up. Hyperthyroidism patients were newly diagnosed, had a disease duration of under 2 months, and were aged 18 to 65 years. Any patient with an uncontrolled infection, another autoimmune disease, pregnancy or lactation was excluded. Diagnoses were based on clinical symptoms, serum thyroxine and TRAb, thyroid ultrasound and orbital computed tomography. PBMCs were separated from roughly 10 ml of fresh peripheral blood using Ficoll-Paque density gradient centrifugation. Total RNA was extracted with Trizol reagent, and quality was checked on an Agilent 2100 Bioanalyzer. The germline V gene provides CDR1 SGHRS and CDR2 YFSETQ. The CDR3 runs 16 amino acids, cysteine and phenylalanine included. Only the CDR3 part of the read is kept: 48 bases, read in frame from the first base. V is pared back by 2 bases and J by 1 base, with 14 bases lying between the germline termini.

The sample comes from a study of T cells in Graves' hyperthyroidism and ophthalmopathy (dated by TCRdb to the late 2010s). Looking at the study overall: Peripheral blood samples were taken at initial diagnosis, before any treatment was given. To identify TCR V-J signatures that set the groups apart, the researchers used a discovery cohort of 100 or so patients, made up of fewer than 50 with Graves' ophthalmopathy and approximately 57 with stable Graves' hyperthyroidism. Prospective prediction of ophthalmopathy was tested in an independent validation cohort of approximately 18 hyperthyroidism patients and some 17 patients who later progressed to ophthalmopathy. The 100 discovery patients were divided at random into training and test sets in a 7:3 ratio. In about 6 Graves' hyperthyroidism patients, the study also compared T-cell repertoires from thyroid tissue with T-cell repertoires from blood. After sampling, hyperthyroidism patients received methimazole starting at 30 mg daily, and ophthalmopathy patients received high-dose intravenous methylprednisolone. The paper reports TCR Vbeta CDR3 sequencing of some 140 peripheral blood samples: around 41 ophthalmopathy, around 80 hyperthyroidism and roughly 17 progressor patients.

Amplification of TCR beta CDR3 regions was carried out from RNA transcripts. A first-round RT-PCR of the TCR CDR3 used the HTBI primer set with the Qiagen OneStep RT-PCR kit. A second multiplex PCR round built the libraries, followed by size selection and purification. Libraries were sequenced paired-end with 100 bp reads on an Illumina HiSeq2000. The source study handled its data this way. SOAPnuke was used to process the raw data, with reads discarded if the reads contained adapters or uncalled bases, had a mean Phred below 15, or lacked an exact constant-primer or identifier match. COPE v1.2.5 was used to merge high-quality paired reads, and clonotypes were defined as unique nucleotide sequences. Clonotypes were aligned to IMGT TRBV, TRBD and TRBJ reference segments using MiTCR v1.1. The analysis was restricted to V-J combinations with a frequency above 0.0001, which together covered 99% to 99.2% of the repertoires. A TCS score was defined as the ratio of F50 (clonal expansion) to E x V (chaos), with BLOSUM62-based TCRdist applied between CDR3 peptides within each V-J. Welch's t-statistics and random forest reduced 500 to 650 V-J features to about 12, which were used in a naive Bayes classifier (R e1071). TCRdb's own reprocessing of the public reads used fastp at Q25 and MiXCR and kept productive beta chains. Records with the same CDR3 protein are collapsed into one entry carrying the most frequent genes and DNA. These V and J calls originate from TCRdb's pipeline instead of the authors' own analysis. For this sample the table gives under 350,000 distinct CDR3 sequences, of which around 23% were detected only once. Clones ranked in the top ten supply around 48% of the sample.

Results the study describes overall, beyond this receptor: A 13 V-J signature model separated ophthalmopathy from stable hyperthyroidism, with over 85% sensitivity and 81.08% specificity in cross-validation and 80%/75% in testing. In validation, the model predicted progression to ophthalmopathy a median of approximately 6.6 months before onset, with 70% to 71% sensitivity and almost 75% specificity. Most expanded thyroid clonotypes (frequency above 0.001) were also detected in blood, a finding suggesting that blood repertoires may reflect thyroid immune responses. Sample size was not statistically predetermined, and blinding of investigators to group allocation was not performed.

Sequencing was carried out using blood. This sequence uses TRBV5-1 and TRBJ2-3; the best D guess is TRBD2, with 6 bases matching. The sequence was collected from a woman in her 50s with Graves' hyperthyroidism. The nucleotides are TGCGCCAGCAGCTTAACTAGCCCGGGAGGCACAGATACGCAGTATTTT. Its protein reads: CASSLTSPGGTDTQYF.